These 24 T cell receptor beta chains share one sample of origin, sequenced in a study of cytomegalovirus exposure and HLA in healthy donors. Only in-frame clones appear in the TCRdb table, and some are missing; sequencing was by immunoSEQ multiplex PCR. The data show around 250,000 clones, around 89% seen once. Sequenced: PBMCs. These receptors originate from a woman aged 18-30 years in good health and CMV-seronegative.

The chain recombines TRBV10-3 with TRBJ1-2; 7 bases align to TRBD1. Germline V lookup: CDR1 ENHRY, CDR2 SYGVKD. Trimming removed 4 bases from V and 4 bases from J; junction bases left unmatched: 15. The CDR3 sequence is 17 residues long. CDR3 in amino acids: CAISASGQRQNSYGYTF. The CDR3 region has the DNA TGTGCCATCAGTGCATCGGGACAGAGGCAGAACTCCTATGGCTACACCTTC.

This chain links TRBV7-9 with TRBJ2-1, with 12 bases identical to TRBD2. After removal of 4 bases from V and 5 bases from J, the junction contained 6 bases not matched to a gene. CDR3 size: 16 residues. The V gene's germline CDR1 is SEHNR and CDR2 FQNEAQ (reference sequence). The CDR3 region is CASSSTSGGLHNEQFF. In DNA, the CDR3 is TGTGCCAGCAGCTCGACTAGCGGGGGTTTACACAATGAGCAGTTCTTC.

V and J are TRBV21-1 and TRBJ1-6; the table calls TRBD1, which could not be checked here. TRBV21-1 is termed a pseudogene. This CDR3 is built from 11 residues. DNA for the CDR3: TGTGCCAGCAGCAACCGGGACAGGGGACACTTT. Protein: CASSNRDRGHF.

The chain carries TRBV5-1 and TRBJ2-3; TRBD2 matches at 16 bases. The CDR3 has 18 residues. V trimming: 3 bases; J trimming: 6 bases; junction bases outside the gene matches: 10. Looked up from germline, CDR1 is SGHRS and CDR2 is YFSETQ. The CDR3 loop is CASSSEGLAGGLFDTQYF. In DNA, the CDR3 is TGCGCCAGCAGCTCCGAGGGACTAGCGGGGGGGCTGTTTGATACGCAGTATTTT.

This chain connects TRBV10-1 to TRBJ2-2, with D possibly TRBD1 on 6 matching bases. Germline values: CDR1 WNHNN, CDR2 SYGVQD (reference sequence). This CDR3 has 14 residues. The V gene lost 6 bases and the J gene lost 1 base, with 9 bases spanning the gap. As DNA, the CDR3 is TGCGCCAGCAGAGAACAGGGGAACACCGGGGAGCTGTTTTTT. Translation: CASREQGNTGELFF.

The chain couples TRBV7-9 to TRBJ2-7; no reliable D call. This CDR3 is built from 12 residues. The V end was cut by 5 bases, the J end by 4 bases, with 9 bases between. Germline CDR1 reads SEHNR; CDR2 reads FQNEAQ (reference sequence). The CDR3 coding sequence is TGTGCCAGCAGCAATTCCCCATACGAGCAGTACTTC. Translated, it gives CASSNSPYEQYF.

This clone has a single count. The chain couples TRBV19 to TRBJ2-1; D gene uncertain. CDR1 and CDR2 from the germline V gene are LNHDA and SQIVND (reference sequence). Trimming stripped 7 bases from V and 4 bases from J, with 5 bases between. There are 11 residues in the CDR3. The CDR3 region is CASKIYNEQFF. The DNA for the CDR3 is TGTGCCAGTAAAATATACAATGAGCAGTTCTTC.

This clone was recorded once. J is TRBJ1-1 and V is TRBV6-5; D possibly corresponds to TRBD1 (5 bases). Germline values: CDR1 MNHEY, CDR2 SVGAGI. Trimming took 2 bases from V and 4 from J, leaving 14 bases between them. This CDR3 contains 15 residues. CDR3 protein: CASSYGGSRATEAFF. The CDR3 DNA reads TGTGCCAGCAGTTACGGGGGGAGCCGAGCCACTGAAGCTTTCTTT.

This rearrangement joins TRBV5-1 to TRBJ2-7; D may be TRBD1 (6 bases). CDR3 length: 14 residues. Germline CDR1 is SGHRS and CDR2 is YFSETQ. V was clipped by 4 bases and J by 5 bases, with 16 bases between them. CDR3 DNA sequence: TGCGCCAGCAGCGAAACCGGGACAACCCACGAGCAGTACTTC. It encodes CASSETGTTHEQYF.

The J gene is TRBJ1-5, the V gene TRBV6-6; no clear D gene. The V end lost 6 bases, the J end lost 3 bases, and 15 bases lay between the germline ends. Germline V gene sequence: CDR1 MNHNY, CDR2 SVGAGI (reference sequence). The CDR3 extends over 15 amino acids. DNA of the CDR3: TGTGCCAGCAGAGTGGGTGCGGGGTACAATCAGCCCCAGCATTTT. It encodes CASRVGAGYNQPQHF.

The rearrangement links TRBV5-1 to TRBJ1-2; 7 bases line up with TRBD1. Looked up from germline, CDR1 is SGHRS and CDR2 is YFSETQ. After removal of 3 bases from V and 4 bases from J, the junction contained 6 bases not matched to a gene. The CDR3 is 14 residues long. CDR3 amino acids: CASSWATGTYGYTF. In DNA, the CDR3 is TGCGCCAGCAGCTGGGCGACAGGGACCTATGGCTACACCTTC.

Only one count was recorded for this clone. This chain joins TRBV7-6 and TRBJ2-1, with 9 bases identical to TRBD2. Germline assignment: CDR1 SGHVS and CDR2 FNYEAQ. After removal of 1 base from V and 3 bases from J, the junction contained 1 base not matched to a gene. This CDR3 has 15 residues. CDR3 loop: CASSLGGGVYNEQFF. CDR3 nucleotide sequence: TGTGCCAGCAGCTTAGGCGGGGGGGTCTACAATGAGCAGTTCTTC.

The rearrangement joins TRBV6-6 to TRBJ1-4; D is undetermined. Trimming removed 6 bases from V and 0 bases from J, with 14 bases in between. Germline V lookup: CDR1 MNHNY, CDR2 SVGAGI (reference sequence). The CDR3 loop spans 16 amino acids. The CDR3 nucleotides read TGTGCCAGCAGCTCTACGACTCTTGCAACTAATGAAAAACTGTTTTTT. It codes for CASSSTTLATNEKLFF.

CDR3: CASSLGAWGEGNSPLHF. The CDR3 region has the DNA TGTGCCAGCAGCCTCGGGGCCTGGGGGGAAGGGAATTCACCCCTCCACTTT. The chain carries TRBV13 and TRBJ1-6, with D possibly TRBD1 on 5 matching bases. The CDR3 is 17 amino acids. Between the trimmed V and J ends, which lost 5 bases and 7 bases, there was a span of 21 bases. Germline CDR1 and CDR2: PRHDT and FYEKMQ (reference sequence).

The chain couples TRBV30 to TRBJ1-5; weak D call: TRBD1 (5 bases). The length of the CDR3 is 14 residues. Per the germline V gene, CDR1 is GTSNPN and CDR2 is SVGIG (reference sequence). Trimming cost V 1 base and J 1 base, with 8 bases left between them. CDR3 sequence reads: CAWSGQISNQPQHF. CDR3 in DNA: TGTGCCTGGAGTGGACAGATAAGCAATCAGCCCCAGCATTTT. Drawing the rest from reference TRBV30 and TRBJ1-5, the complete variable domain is SQTIHQWPATLVQPVGSPLSLECTVEGTSNPNLYWYRQAAGRGLQLLFYSVGIGQISSEVPQNLSASRPQDRQFILSSKKLLLSDSGFYLCAWSGQISNQPQHFGDGTRLSIL.

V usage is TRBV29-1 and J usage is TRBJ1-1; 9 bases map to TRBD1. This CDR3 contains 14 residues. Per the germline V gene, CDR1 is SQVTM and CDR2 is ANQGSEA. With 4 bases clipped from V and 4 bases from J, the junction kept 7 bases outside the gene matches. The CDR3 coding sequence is TGCAGCGTTGTCGCGACAGGGGGGCCCACTGAAGCTTTCTTT. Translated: CSVVATGGPTEAFF. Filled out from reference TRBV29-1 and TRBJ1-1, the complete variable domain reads SAVISQKPSRDICQRGTSLTIQCQVDSQVTMMFWYRQQPGQSLTLIATANQGSEATYESGFVIDKFPISRPNLTFSTLTVSNMSPEDSSIYLCSVVATGGPTEAFFGQGTRLTVV.

The CDR3: CASSLYAGSTNEKLFF. In DNA form, the CDR3 reads TGTGCCAGCAGCTTGTATGCGGGTTCAACTAATGAAAAACTGTTTTTT. The chain carries TRBV5-6 and TRBJ1-4; D uncertain. The V end was cut by 1 base, the J end by 0 bases, with 10 bases between. There are 16 residues in the CDR3. The germline CDR1 and CDR2 sequences are SGHDT and YYEEEE.

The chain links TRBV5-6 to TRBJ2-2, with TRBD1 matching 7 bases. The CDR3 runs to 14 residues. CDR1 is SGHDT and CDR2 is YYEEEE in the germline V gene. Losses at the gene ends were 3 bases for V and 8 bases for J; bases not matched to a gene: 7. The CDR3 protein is CASSSGQDWGELFF. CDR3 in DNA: TGTGCCAGCAGCTCCGGACAGGATTGGGGGGAGCTGTTTTTT. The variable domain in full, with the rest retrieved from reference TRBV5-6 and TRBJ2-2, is DAGVTQSPTHLIKTRGQQVTLRCSPKSGHDTVSWYQQALGQGPQFIFQYYEEEERQRGNFPDRFSGHQFPNYSSELNVNALLLGDSALYLCASSSGQDWGELFFGEGSRLTVL.

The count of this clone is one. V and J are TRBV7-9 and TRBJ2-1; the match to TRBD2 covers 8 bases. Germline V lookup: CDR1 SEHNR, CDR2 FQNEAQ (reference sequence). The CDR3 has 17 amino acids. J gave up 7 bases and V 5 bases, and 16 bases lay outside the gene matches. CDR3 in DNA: TGTGCCAGCAGCGCCCGAGCCGGGACTAGTGGTCCGAATGAGCAGTTCTTC. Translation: CASSARAGTSGPNEQFF.

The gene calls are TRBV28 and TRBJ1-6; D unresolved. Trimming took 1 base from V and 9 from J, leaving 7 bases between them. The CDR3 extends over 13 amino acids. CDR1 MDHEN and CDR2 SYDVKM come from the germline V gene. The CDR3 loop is CASSLSGGSPLHF. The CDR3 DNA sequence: TGTGCCAGCAGTTTATCGGGAGGTTCACCCCTCCACTTT.

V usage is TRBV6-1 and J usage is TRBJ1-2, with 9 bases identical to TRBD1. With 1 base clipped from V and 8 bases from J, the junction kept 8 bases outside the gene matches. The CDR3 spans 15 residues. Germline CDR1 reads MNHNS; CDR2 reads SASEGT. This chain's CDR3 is CASSEVYGQGYGYTF. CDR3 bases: TGTGCCAGCAGTGAAGTCTATGGACAGGGGTACGGCTACACCTTC.

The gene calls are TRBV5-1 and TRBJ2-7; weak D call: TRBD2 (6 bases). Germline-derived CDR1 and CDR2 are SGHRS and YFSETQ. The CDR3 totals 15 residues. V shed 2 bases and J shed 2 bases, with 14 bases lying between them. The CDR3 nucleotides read TGCGCCAGCAGCTTTGGAGGGACCATTACCTACGAGCAGTACTTC. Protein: CASSFGGTITYEQYF. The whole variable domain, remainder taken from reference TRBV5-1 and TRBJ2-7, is KAGVTQTPRYLIKTRGQQVTLSCSPISGHRSVSWYQQTPGQGLQFLFEYFSETQRNKGNFPGRFSGRQFSNSRSEMNVSTLELGDSALYLCASSFGGTITYEQYFGPGTRLTVT.

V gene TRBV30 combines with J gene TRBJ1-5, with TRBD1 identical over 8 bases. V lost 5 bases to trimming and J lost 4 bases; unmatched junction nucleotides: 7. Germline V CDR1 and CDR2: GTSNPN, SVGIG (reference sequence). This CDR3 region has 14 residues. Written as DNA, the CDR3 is TGTGCCTGGGAACCAGGGGGCGCAAATCAGCCCCAGCATTTT. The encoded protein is CAWEPGGANQPQHF.

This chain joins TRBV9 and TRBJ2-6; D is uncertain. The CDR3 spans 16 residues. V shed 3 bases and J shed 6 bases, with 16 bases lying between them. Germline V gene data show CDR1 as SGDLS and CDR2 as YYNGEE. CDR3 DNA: TGTGCCAGCAGCGACTCCACCGACACGGAGGCCAACGTCCTGACTTTC. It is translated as CASSDSTDTEANVLTF.